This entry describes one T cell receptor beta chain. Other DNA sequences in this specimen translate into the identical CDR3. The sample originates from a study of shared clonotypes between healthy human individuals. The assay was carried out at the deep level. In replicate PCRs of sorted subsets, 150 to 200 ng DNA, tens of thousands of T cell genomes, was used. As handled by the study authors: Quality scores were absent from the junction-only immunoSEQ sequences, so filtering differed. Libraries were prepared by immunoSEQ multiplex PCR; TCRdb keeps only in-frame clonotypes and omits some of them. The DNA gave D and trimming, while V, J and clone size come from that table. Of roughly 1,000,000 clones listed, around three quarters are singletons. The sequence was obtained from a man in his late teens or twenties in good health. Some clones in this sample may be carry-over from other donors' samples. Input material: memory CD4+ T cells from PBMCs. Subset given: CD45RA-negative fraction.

The CDR3 region is CASSLAASYNEQFF. The CDR3 coding sequence is TGCGCCAGCAGCTTGGCCGCCAGTTACAATGAGCAGTTCTTC. J is TRBJ2-1 and V is TRBV5-1; D gene uncertain. The V and J ends lost 0 bases and 4 bases respectively, with 8 bases between them. Germline values: CDR1 SGHRS, CDR2 YFSETQ. This CDR3 is 14 amino acids long.